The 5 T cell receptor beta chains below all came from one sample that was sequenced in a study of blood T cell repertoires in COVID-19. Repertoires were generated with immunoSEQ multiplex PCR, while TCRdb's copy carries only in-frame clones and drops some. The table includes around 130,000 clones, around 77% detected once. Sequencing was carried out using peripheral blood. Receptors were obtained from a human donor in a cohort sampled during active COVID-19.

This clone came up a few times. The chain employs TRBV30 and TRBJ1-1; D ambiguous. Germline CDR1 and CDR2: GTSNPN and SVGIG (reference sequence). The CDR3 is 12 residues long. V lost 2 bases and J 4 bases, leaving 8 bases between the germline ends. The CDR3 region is CAWSRESTEAFF. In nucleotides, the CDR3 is TGTGCCTGGAGTCGGGAGAGCACTGAAGCTTTCTTT.

In DNA, the CDR3 is TGTGCCATCAGGAACAGGGGGCAAGAGACCCAGTACTTC. Translated: CAIRNRGQETQYF. The gene calls are TRBV10-3 and TRBJ2-5; 8 bases map to TRBD1. The CDR3 runs 13 residues. CDR1 ENHRY and CDR2 SYGVKD come from the germline V gene. Trimming took 6 bases from V and 2 from J; bases not matched to a gene: 2.

The CDR3: CASSVDGGTASYEQYF. In DNA, the CDR3 is TGTGCCAGCAGCGTAGACGGCGGGACAGCCTCCTACGAGCAGTACTTC. The chain combines TRBV9 with TRBJ2-7; a possible D gene is TRBD1 (7 bases). The CDR3 contains 16 residues. CDR1 SGDLS and CDR2 YYNGEE come from the germline V gene. V was pared by 0 bases and J by 0 bases, with 13 bases between.

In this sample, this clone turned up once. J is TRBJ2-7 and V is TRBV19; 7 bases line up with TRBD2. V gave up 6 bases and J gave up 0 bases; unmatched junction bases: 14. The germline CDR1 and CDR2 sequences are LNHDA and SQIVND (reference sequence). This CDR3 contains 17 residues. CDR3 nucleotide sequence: TGTGCCAGTAGCGTCTCTGGGCTAGCGGTGACCTCCTACGAGCAGTACTTC. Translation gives CASSVSGLAVTSYEQYF.

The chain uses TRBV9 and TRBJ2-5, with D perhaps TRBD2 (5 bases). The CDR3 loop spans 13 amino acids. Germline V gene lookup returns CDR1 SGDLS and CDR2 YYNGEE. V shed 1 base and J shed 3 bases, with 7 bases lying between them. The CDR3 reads CASSVFGEETQYF. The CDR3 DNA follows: TGTGCCAGCAGCGTATTCGGGGAAGAGACCCAGTACTTC.